Following are 20 T cell receptor beta chains from one sample sequenced in a study of T-cell memory formation after mild COVID-19. From the 5' RACE reads, TCRdb called clonotypes with MiXCR, one entry per CDR3 protein. Of 500,000 to 650,000 distinct CDR3 sequences in the sample, roughly 21% were seen once. The sequencing sample was made of PBMCs or a T cell subset sorted from them (not recorded which). These receptors were obtained from an adult woman who had mild COVID-19 (a few samples of this study predate the infection). Cell type and time point are not known.

CDR3: CASDPVAESYEQYF. CDR3 nucleotides: TGTGCCTCCGACCCAGTAGCGGAGTCCTACGAGCAGTACTTC. This chain connects TRBV7-9 to TRBJ2-7; perhaps TRBD2 as D (6 bases). Trimming took off 11 bases at V and 1 base at J, with 18 bases between the two ends. The CDR3 consists of 14 residues. Germline values: CDR1 SEHNR, CDR2 FQNEAQ (reference sequence).

This clonotype was observed a few times. J is TRBJ2-5 and V is TRBV4-1, with D unclear. Germline V gene data show CDR1 as MGHRA and CDR2 as YSYEKL. The CDR3 spans 14 residues. V was cut by 0 bases and J by 4 bases, with 9 bases left in between. CDR3 in amino acids: CASSQEGTVETQYF. The CDR3 coding sequence is TGCGCCAGCAGCCAAGAGGGCACGGTAGAGACCCAGTACTTC.

This clonotype was detected a few times. The V call is TRBV7-9, the J call TRBJ2-3; perhaps TRBD2 as D (6 bases). This CDR3 is built from 14 residues. Between the trimmed V and J ends, which lost 4 bases and 2 bases, there was a span of 10 bases. Germline CDR1 SEHNR, CDR2 FQNEAQ (reference sequence). The CDR3 DNA is TGTGCCAGCAGCTCCGGGACTTTCACAGATACGCAGTATTTT. Residues: CASSSGTFTDTQYF.

DNA for the CDR3: TGTGCCAGCAGCTTGGGGACTAGCGGGCCGGGCGGGGAGCTGTTTTTT. It encodes CASSLGTSGPGGELFF. V and J are TRBV5-4 and TRBJ2-2; 11 nucleotides match TRBD2. V was pared by 0 bases and J by 7 bases, with 5 bases of the junction left unmatched. The CDR3 spans 16 residues. Germline-derived CDR1 and CDR2 are SGHNT and YYREEE (reference sequence).

Ten or more counts support this clonotype. The V gene is TRBV5-5, the J gene TRBJ2-3; no definite D call. The CDR3 extends over 11 amino acids. CDR1 SGHKS and CDR2 YYEKEE come from the germline V gene (reference sequence). The ends were cut back, 4 bases at V and 2 bases at J, with 2 bases in the middle. The DNA for the CDR3 is TGTGCCAGCAGCGCCACAGATACGCAGTATTTT. Translated: CASSATDTQYF.

In this sample, this clonotype turned up a few times. The chain recombines TRBV5-1 with TRBJ1-4, with TRBD1 as a possible D gene (5 bases). The CDR3 consists of 13 residues. Looked up from germline, CDR1 is SGHRS and CDR2 is YFSETQ. The V and J ends lost 2 bases and 7 bases respectively, with 9 bases between them. DNA for the CDR3: TGCGCCAGCAGCTTCAGGGTGGGTGAAAAACTGTTTTTT. Amino acids: CASSFRVGEKLFF.

This clonotype was seen once. V and J are TRBV11-2 and TRBJ2-5, with 10 bases aligning to TRBD2. Germline-derived CDR1 and CDR2 are SGHAT and FQNNGV. V shed 4 bases and J 4 bases; nucleotides not matched to a gene: 9. The CDR3 runs 16 residues. The CDR3 nucleotides read TGTGCCAGCAGCTCCGGGACTAGCGTCTTCGTAGAGACCCAGTACTTC. It translates to CASSSGTSVFVETQYF.

The CDR3 coding sequence is TGTGCCAGCAGATCTCTAGCGGGGAGCTCCTACAATGAGCAGTTCTTC. It specifies CASRSLAGSSYNEQFF. The chain is built from TRBV27 and TRBJ2-1; TRBD2 matches at 9 bases. V gave up 6 bases and J gave up 0 bases; unmatched junction bases: 6. The CDR3 is 16 residues long. The germline V gene encodes CDR1 MNHEY and CDR2 SMNVEV (reference sequence).

In DNA, the CDR3 is TGTGCCAGCAGCCCGGTGAGAGAGGGCCGGGAGCTGTTTTTT. Its protein product is CASSPVREGRELFF. The chain is built from TRBV7-9 and TRBJ2-2, with TRBD2 as a possible D gene (5 bases). V was pared by 5 bases and J by 9 bases, with 16 bases between. The germline CDR1 and CDR2 sequences are SEHNR and FQNEAQ (reference sequence). This CDR3 is 14 amino acids long.

In this sample, this clonotype turned up a few times. The gene calls are TRBV5-6 and TRBJ2-5; D is unresolved. Trimming stripped 4 bases from V and 2 bases from J, with 15 bases between. The CDR3 extends over 15 amino acids. Germline V gene data show CDR1 as SGHDT and CDR2 as YYEEEE. CDR3 residues: CASSIQPTTQETQYF. CDR3 DNA sequence: TGTGCCAGCAGCATACAACCGACGACACAAGAGACCCAGTACTTC.

The V call is TRBV5-1, the J call TRBJ2-5, with D unclear. The CDR3 runs 14 residues. From germline, CDR1 is SGHRS and CDR2 YFSETQ. The V end was cut by 3 bases, the J end by 4 bases, with 13 bases between. The CDR3 nucleotides read TGCGCCAGCAGCTCTACGGACCCGAGAGAGACCCAGTACTTC. Protein product: CASSSTDPRETQYF.

The table lists this clonotype with a few counts. The rearrangement uses TRBV12-3 or TRBV12-4 and TRBJ2-1; maybe TRBD1 (6 bases). The CDR3 has 15 amino acids. V lost 4 bases to trimming and J lost 5 bases, with 15 bases between them. DNA for the CDR3: TGTGCCAGCAGTTGGGGAAACGCAGGGGACAATGAGCAGTTCTTC. The encoded protein is CASSWGNAGDNEQFF.

The genes are TRBV4-1 and TRBJ2-7; D perhaps matches TRBD1 (5 bases). V lost 5 bases and J 0 bases, leaving 11 bases between the germline ends. CDR1 is MGHRA and CDR2 is YSYEKL in the germline V gene. The CDR3 is 14 amino acids. The DNA for the CDR3 is TGCGCCAGCAGCGGGGTTACAGGCTCCTACGAGCAGTACTTC. Residues: CASSGVTGSYEQYF.

This sequence joins TRBV4-1 and TRBJ2-3; perhaps TRBD1 as D (5 bases). With 0 bases removed from V and 12 bases from J, the gap between germline ends came to 19 bases. CDR1 is MGHRA and CDR2 is YSYEKL in the germline V gene. There are 15 residues in the CDR3. The CDR3 protein is CASSQEKARGAGQYF. The CDR3 nucleotides read TGCGCCAGCAGCCAAGAGAAGGCAAGGGGCGCAGGTCAGTATTTT.

This clonotype has only a few counts. This chain uses TRBV27 with TRBJ1-4; 7 bases are shared with TRBD1. CDR1 MNHEY and CDR2 SMNVEV come from the germline V gene (reference sequence). The CDR3 totals 15 residues. J lost 5 bases, V lost 5 bases, and 8 bases had no gene match. The CDR3 is CASSPADRRNEKLFF. The DNA of the CDR3 is TGTGCCAGCAGTCCTGCGGACAGGAGAAATGAAAAACTGTTTTTT.

This clonotype occurred a few times. The rearrangement links TRBV9 to TRBJ2-7; the D is unclear. Trimming took off 0 bases at V and 2 bases at J, with 9 bases between the two ends. The CDR3 has 14 amino acids. CDR1 and CDR2 from the germline V gene are SGDLS and YYNGEE. DNA for the CDR3: TGTGCCAGCAGCGTAGCAAGATATCCCTACGAGCAGTACTTC. Residues: CASSVARYPYEQYF.

This chain connects TRBV12-3 or TRBV12-4 to TRBJ1-5; D is unclear. The CDR3 runs 15 residues. Trimming stripped 4 bases from V and 5 bases from J, with 15 bases between. The CDR3 reads CASSSPLDGDQPQHF. The CDR3 nucleotides read TGTGCCAGCAGTTCCCCTTTGGATGGGGATCAGCCCCAGCATTTT.

CDR3 region: CASARDYTTDTQYF. CDR3 coding DNA: TGTGCTAGTGCCAGGGACTACACAACAGATACGCAGTATTTT. This chain connects TRBV12-5 to TRBJ2-3; 7 bases are a match to TRBD2. Germline values: CDR1 LGHNT, CDR2 FRNRAP. This CDR3 is 14 amino acids long. Trimming at V came to 7 bases and at J to 3 bases, leaving 7 bases not matched to a gene.

The rearrangement joins TRBV20-1 to TRBJ1-4; the D is unclear. V dropped 6 bases and J dropped 8 bases, with 19 bases sitting between them. Per germline, CDR1 DFQATT and CDR2 SNEGSKA (reference sequence). CDR3 length: 14 amino acids. In nucleotides, the CDR3 is TGCAGTGCCCAGCCCGGGCCGATTGGGGAAAAACTGTTTTTT. As protein: CSAQPGPIGEKLFF.

The chain links TRBV5-1 to TRBJ2-1, with D tentatively TRBD2 (5 bases). CDR1 and CDR2 (germline): SGHRS, YFSETQ. The V and J ends lost 4 bases and 6 bases respectively, with 11 bases between them. CDR3 size: 13 residues. The CDR3 loop reads CASSGLAANEQFF. The CDR3, as DNA: TGCGCCAGCAGCGGACTCGCGGCCAATGAGCAGTTCTTC. Full variable domain (rest looked up from reference TRBV5-1 and TRBJ2-1): KAGVTQTPRYLIKTRGQQVTLSCSPISGHRSVSWYQQTPGQGLQFLFEYFSETQRNKGNFPGRFSGRQFSNSRSEMNVSTLELGDSALYLCASSGLAANEQFFGPGTRLTVL.